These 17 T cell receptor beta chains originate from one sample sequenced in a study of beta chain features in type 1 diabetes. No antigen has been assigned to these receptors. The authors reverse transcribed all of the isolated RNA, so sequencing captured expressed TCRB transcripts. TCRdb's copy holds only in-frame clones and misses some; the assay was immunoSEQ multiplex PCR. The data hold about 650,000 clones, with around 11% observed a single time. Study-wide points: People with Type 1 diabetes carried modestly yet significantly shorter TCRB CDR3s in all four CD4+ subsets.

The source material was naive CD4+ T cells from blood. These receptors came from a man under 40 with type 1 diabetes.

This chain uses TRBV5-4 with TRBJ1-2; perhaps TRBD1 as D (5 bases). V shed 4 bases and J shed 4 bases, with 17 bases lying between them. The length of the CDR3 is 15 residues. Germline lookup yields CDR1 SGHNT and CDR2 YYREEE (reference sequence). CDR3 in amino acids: CASSTSRALGYGYTF. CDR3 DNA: TGTGCCAGCAGCACATCCAGGGCTTTGGGCTATGGCTACACCTTC. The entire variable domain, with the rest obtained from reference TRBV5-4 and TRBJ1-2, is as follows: ETGVTQSPTHLIKTRGQQVTLRCSSQSGHNTVSWYQQALGQGPQFIFQYYREEENGRGNFPPRFSGLQFPNYSSELNVNALELDDSALYLCASSTSRALGYGYTFGSGTRLTVV.

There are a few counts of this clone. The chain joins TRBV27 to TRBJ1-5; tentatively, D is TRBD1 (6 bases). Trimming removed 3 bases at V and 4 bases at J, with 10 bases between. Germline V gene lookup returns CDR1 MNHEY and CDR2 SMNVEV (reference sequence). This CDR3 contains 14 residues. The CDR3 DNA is TGTGCCAGCAGTTTGGGGGGGCGAAATCAGCCCCAGCATTTT. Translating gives CASSLGGRNQPQHF.

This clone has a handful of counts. The CDR3 region has the DNA TGTGCCAGCAGTTACTCGAGCGGGGCAGCTAACTATGGCTACACCTTC. Amino acids: CASSYSSGAANYGYTF. J is TRBJ1-2 and V is TRBV6-5, with a weak D call TRBD1 (5 bases). CDR1 is MNHEY, CDR2 SVGAGI, per germline. Deletions cut 0 bases from V and 0 bases from J, with 11 bases between. This CDR3 spans 16 amino acids.

The CDR3 bases are TGTGCCAGCAGCCCCTCAGGGGTAGAGGGATATGGCTACACCTTC. Translating gives CASSPSGVEGYGYTF. This sequence joins TRBV7-2 and TRBJ1-2, with TRBD1 as a possible D gene (6 bases). Germline assignment: CDR1 SGHTA and CDR2 FQGNSA. CDR3 length equals 15 residues. V was clipped by 5 bases and J by 5 bases, with 18 bases between them.

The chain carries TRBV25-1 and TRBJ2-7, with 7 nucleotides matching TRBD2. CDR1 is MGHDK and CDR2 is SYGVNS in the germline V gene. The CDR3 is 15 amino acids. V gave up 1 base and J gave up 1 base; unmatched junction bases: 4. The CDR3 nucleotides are TGTGCCAGCAGTGAATCGACTAGCACATCCTACGAGCAGTACTTC. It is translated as CASSESTSTSYEQYF.

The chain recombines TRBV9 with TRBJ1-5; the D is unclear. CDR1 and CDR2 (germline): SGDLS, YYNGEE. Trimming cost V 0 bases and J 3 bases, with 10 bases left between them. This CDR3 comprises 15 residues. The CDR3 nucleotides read TGTGCCAGCAGCGTAGGGTCCTTTAACAATCAGCCCCAGCATTTT. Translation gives CASSVGSFNNQPQHF.

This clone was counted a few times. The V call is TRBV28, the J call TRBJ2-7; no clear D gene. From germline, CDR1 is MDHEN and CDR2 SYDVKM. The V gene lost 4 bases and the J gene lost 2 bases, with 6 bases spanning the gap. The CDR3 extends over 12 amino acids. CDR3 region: CASSSGPYEQYF. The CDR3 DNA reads TGTGCCAGCAGTTCAGGACCCTACGAGCAGTACTTC. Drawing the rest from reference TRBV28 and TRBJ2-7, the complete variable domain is DVKVTQSSRYLVKRTGEKVFLECVQDMDHENMFWYRQDPGLGLRLIYFSYDVKMKEKGDIPEGYSVSREKKERFSLILESASTNQTSMYLCASSSGPYEQYFGPGTRLTVT.

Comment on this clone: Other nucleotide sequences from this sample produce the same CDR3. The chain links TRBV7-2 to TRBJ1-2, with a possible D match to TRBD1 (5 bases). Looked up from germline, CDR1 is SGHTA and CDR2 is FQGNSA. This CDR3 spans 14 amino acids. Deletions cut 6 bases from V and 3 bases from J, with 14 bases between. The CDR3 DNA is TGTGCCAGCAGTCTAGCGGGGGGTGACTATGGCTACACCTTC. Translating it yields CASSLAGGDYGYTF.

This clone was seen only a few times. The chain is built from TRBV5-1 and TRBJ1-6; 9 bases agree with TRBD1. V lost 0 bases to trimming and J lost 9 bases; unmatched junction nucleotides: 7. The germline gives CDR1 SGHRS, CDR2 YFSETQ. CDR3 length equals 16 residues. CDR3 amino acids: CASSLDGQGKASPLHF. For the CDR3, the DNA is TGCGCCAGCAGCTTGGATGGACAGGGGAAGGCTTCACCCCTCCACTTT.

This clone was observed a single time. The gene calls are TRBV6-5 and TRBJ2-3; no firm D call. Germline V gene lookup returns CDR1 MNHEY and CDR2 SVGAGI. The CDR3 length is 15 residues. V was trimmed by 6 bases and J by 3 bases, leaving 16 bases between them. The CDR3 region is CASRAPSGWTDTQYF. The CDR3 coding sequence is TGTGCCAGCAGGGCCCCATCGGGCTGGACAGATACGCAGTATTTT.

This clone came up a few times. In nucleotides, the CDR3 is TGTGCCAGCAGCCTCAGGGTTGGGGGTGAAAAACTGTTTTTT. This translates into CASSLRVGGEKLFF. The rearrangement joins TRBV9 to TRBJ1-4; perhaps TRBD1 as D (5 bases). The CDR3 totals 14 residues. Trimming stripped 4 bases from V and 7 bases from J, with 14 bases between. Germline V gene data show CDR1 as SGDLS and CDR2 as YYNGEE.

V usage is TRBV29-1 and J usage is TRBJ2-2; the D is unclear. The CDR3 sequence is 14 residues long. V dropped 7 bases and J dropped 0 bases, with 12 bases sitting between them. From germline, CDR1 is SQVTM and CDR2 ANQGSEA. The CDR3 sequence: CSAEQEPNTGELFF. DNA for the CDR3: TGCAGCGCTGAGCAGGAGCCGAACACCGGGGAGCTGTTTTTT.

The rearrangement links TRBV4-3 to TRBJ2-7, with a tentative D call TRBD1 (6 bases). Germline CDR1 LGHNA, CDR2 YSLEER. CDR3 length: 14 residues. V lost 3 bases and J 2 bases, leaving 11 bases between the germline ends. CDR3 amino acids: CASSHSTGTYEQYF. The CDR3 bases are TGCGCCAGCAGCCACAGTACAGGGACCTACGAGCAGTACTTC.

CDR3 in amino acids: CASSLLGRGTYNEQFF. DNA of the CDR3: TGTGCCAGCAGCTTGTTGGGGCGGGGGACCTACAATGAGCAGTTCTTC. This sequence joins TRBV5-4 and TRBJ2-1; the match to TRBD2 covers 7 bases. CDR3 length: 16 residues. Trimming cost V 1 base and J 2 bases; bases outside gene matches: 6. Germline lookup yields CDR1 SGHNT and CDR2 YYREEE (reference sequence).

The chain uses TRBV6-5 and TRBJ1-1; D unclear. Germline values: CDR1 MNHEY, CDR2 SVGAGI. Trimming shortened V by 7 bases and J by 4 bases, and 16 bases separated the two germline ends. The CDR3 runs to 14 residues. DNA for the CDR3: TGTGCCAGCATAGGTCGTCAGGCAGGCACTGAAGCTTTCTTT. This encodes CASIGRQAGTEAFF.

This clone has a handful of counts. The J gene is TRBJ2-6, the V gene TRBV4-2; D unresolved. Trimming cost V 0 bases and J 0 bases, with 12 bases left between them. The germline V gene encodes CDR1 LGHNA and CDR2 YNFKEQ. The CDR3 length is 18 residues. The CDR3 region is CASSQELGWSSGANVLTF. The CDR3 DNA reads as TGTGCCAGCAGCCAAGAGTTAGGGTGGAGCTCTGGGGCCAACGTCCTGACTTTC.

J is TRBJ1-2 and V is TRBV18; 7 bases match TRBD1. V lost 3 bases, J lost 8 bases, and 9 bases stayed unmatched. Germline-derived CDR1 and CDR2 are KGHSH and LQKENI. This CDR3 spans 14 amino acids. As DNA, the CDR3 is TGTGCCAGCTCACCCGCTACGCCCAGGGGGGGCTACACCTTC. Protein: CASSPATPRGGYTF.